One and the same sample provided the 12 T cell receptor beta chains below, sequenced in a study of blood T cell repertoires in COVID-19. Profiling relied on immunoSEQ multiplex PCR, and the TCRdb table lists in-frame clones only, not all of them. Among about 70,000 clones, around 88% were seen once, and the ten largest hold approximately 20%. The sequencing sample was made of peripheral blood. The receptors shown here come from a woman older than 75 with acute or convalescent COVID-19.

The CDR3 protein is CASSPEILNYGYTF. CDR3 bases: TGTGCCAGCAGCCCGGAGATCCTCAACTATGGCTACACCTTC. J is TRBJ1-2 and V is TRBV5-4; no clear D. Germline values: CDR1 SGHNT, CDR2 YYREEE (reference sequence). This CDR3 is built from 14 residues. V gave up 4 bases and J gave up 2 bases, with 12 bases separating them.

This clone was picked up a small number of times. The rearrangement uses TRBV24-1 and TRBJ2-7; 11 nucleotides align to TRBD1. Germline V gives CDR1 KGHDR, CDR2 SFDVKD. V trimming: 4 bases; J trimming: 5 bases; junction bases outside the gene matches: 6. The CDR3 runs to 15 residues. The DNA for the CDR3 is TGTGCCACCAGTGACCCCGGACAGGGGGCCAACGAGCAGTACTTC. This gives the protein CATSDPGQGANEQYF.

A remark on this clone: The same CDR3 is also encoded by other DNA sequences in this sample. V usage is TRBV7-2 and J usage is TRBJ1-5; D ambiguous. V dropped 3 bases and J dropped 3 bases, with 6 bases sitting between them. The CDR3 is 13 amino acids. Germline CDR1 SGHTA, CDR2 FQGNSA. CDR3 DNA: TGTGCCAGCAGCTTGATAGACAATCAGCCCCAGCATTTT. Translation gives CASSLIDNQPQHF.

The chain joins TRBV7-6 to TRBJ2-3, with 7 bases fitting TRBD2. Germline CDR1 and CDR2: SGHVS and FNYEAQ. The V segment lost 1 base and the J segment 6 bases; nucleotides outside the gene matches: 10. The CDR3 contains 16 residues. CDR3 DNA sequence: TGTGCCAGCAGCTTAGTGGGGGGGTTGAATATGGATACGCAGTATTTT. Encoded protein: CASSLVGGLNMDTQYF.

The rearrangement uses TRBV5-3 and TRBJ1-2, with 7 nucleotides matching TRBD1. TRBV5-3 is given ORF status, its function remaining uncertain. V lost 2 bases and J lost 4; bases outside the gene matches: 8. The CDR3 loop spans 15 amino acids. The CDR3 region has the DNA TGTGCCAGAAGCTTTGACAGGGAGGAAACCTATGGCTACACCTTC. It encodes CARSFDREETYGYTF.

V gene TRBV5-1 combines with J gene TRBJ2-2; possible D gene TRBD1, 5 bases. The CDR3 covers 13 residues. V lost 5 bases and J 6 bases, leaving 11 bases between the germline ends. Germline CDR1 reads SGHRS; CDR2 reads YFSETQ. The CDR3 sequence: CASRVGVAGELFF. CDR3 in DNA: TGCGCCAGCAGAGTAGGGGTTGCCGGGGAGCTGTTTTTT.

This clone was seen only once. The chain combines TRBV28 with TRBJ1-3, with D possibly TRBD1 on 5 matching bases. The germline V gene encodes CDR1 MDHEN and CDR2 SYDVKM. This CDR3 region has 15 residues. V gave up 5 bases and J gave up 2 bases, with 13 bases separating them. The DNA of the CDR3 is TGTGCCAGCAGTCCGGGGGTAGGGCCTGGAAACACCATATATTTT. Translating gives CASSPGVGPGNTIYF.

The J gene is TRBJ2-3, the V gene TRBV2, with a tentative D call TRBD1 (6 bases). V lost 5 bases, J lost 3 bases, and 9 bases lay in between. The CDR3 is 13 residues long. Germline values: CDR1 SNHLY, CDR2 FYNNEI. The CDR3 sequence: CASSQQGTDTQYF. The DNA for the CDR3 is TGTGCCAGCAGTCAACAGGGTACAGATACGCAGTATTTT. The full variable domain, rest sourced from reference TRBV2 and TRBJ2-3, is EPEVTQTPSHQVTQMGQEVILRCVPISNHLYFYWYRQILGQKVEFLVSFYNNEISEKSEIFDDQFSVERPDGSNFTLKIRSTKLEDSAMYFCASSQQGTDTQYFGPGTRLTVL.

As for this clone: The junction does not match germline at one end; this may be a read error. J is TRBJ2-5 and V is TRBV18; D remains ambiguous. The germline V gene has CDR1 KGHSH and CDR2 LQKENI. The CDR3 is 13 residues long. In DNA form, the CDR3 reads TGTGCCAGCTCACCAGGCCCTCTGGCGGTGCGAGACTTC. Its protein is CASSPGPLAVRDF.

This clone was seen only once. V usage is TRBV9 and J usage is TRBJ2-3, with 9 bases identical to TRBD1. The CDR3 length is 18 residues. J gave up 4 bases and V 4 bases, and 16 bases lay outside the gene matches. Germline CDR1 and CDR2: SGDLS and YYNGEE. This CDR3 is CASSPYPGTGLRSDTQYF. The CDR3, as DNA: TGTGCCAGCAGCCCCTATCCCGGGACAGGGCTGAGGTCAGATACGCAGTATTTT.

CDR3 region: CATSIDRGQRDTQYF. In DNA form, the CDR3 reads TGTGCCACCAGCATTGACAGGGGTCAAAGAGATACGCAGTATTTT. The chain is built from TRBV15 and TRBJ2-3; the match to TRBD1 covers 8 bases. Germline assignment: CDR1 LNHNV and CDR2 YYDKDF (reference sequence). V dropped 4 bases and J dropped 5; count of bases not matched to a gene: 8. The CDR3 runs to 15 residues.

This chain uses TRBV27 with TRBJ2-5; 11 bases fit TRBD2. Germline V gene sequence: CDR1 MNHEY, CDR2 SMNVEV (reference sequence). The CDR3 is 14 residues long. J was trimmed by 0 bases and V by 8 bases; bases with no gene match: 2. The CDR3 protein is CASRGLADQETQYF. The CDR3, as DNA: TGTGCCAGCCGGGGACTAGCGGACCAAGAGACCCAGTACTTC.